These T cell receptor beta chains were read from a single sample in a study of cytomegalovirus exposure and HLA in healthy donors. Assay used: immunoSEQ multiplex PCR; TCRdb lists only in-frame clones, some missing. The table has approximately 140,000 clones, 79% seen once. Source material: PBMCs. These receptors originate from a man aged 45-60 years in good health and CMV-seropositive. Both conserved end residues are part of each CDR3. The order of the fields is D gene, clone size, V gene, J gene, CDR3 protein, CDR3 DNA. D genes are given only for firm matches. Only part of the rows carry a size: once, few, many, or a class if the clone is expanded.

NA	NA	TRBV7-9	TRBJ1-1	CASNRGGGTMNTEAFF	TGTGCCAGCAACCGAGGTGGGGGGACCATGAACACTGAAGCTTTCTTT
NA	NA	TRBV5-4	TRBJ1-1	CASSFGTEAFF	TGTGCCAGCAGCTTCGGCACTGAAGCTTTCTTT
NA	NA	TRBV14	TRBJ2-7	CASSQSLQSYEQYF	TGTGCCAGCAGCCAAAGTTTACAGTCCTACGAGCAGTACTTC
TRBD1	NA	TRBV5-1	TRBJ1-5	CASSLRTGVSNQPQHF	TGCGCCAGCAGCTTGCGGACAGGGGTAAGCAATCAGCCCCAGCATTTT
NA	NA	TRBV5-1	TRBJ2-7	CASSLEDTAYEQYF	TGCGCCAGCAGCTTGGAGGACACCGCCTACGAGCAGTACTTC
TRBD2	NA	TRBV19	TRBJ2-2	CATGTSGRTGELFF	TGTGCCACCGGGACTAGCGGGAGGACCGGGGAGCTGTTTTTT
TRBD2	NA	TRBV18	TRBJ2-1	CASSPTSGRGNEQFF	TGTGCCAGCTCACCGACTAGCGGGAGAGGTAATGAGCAGTTCTTC
NA	NA	TRBV27	TRBJ2-7	CASSPTPGSSYEQYF	TGTGCCAGCAGTCCCACCCCAGGTTCCTCCTACGAGCAGTACTTC
TRBD1	NA	TRBV27	TRBJ2-7	CASSPQGALEQYF	TGTGCCAGCAGTCCCCAGGGGGCGCTTGAGCAGTACTTC
NA	NA	TRBV21-1	TRBJ2-5	CASSRIWTALSETQYF	TGTGCCAGCAGCAGAATTTGGACTGCGCTTTCAGAGACCCAGTACTTC
NA	few	TRBV28	TRBJ2-1	CASSRSLLGEQFF	TGTGCCAGCAGTCGGAGTCTACTTGGTGAGCAGTTCTTC
TRBD2	NA	TRBV10-3	TRBJ2-5	CASRLAGGSETQYF	TGTGCCTCGAGACTAGCGGGAGGGTCAGAGACCCAGTACTTC
NA	once	TRBV5-5	TRBJ2-7	CASSSVGGQSYEQYF	TGTGCCAGCAGCTCGGTGGGGGGGCAATCCTACGAGCAGTACTTC
TRBD1	NA	TRBV10-3	TRBJ2-7	CAISESGGTGGRYEQYF	TGTGCCATCAGTGAGTCGGGGGGGACAGGGGGTAGGTACGAGCAGTACTTC
NA	NA	TRBV5-1	TRBJ1-5	CASSPDGQFNQPQHF	TGCGCCAGCAGCCCGGATGGACAGTTCAATCAGCCCCAGCATTTT
TRBD1	NA	TRBV19	TRBJ2-1	CASRSISTGGFYNEQFF	TGTGCCAGTAGATCAATCTCGACAGGGGGTTTTTACAATGAGCAGTTCTTC
TRBD2	NA	TRBV7-9	TRBJ2-7	CSSSPWEGPSYEQYF	TGTTCCAGCAGCCCTTGGGAGGGGCCGTCCTACGAGCAGTACTTC
NA	NA	TRBV6-5	TRBJ1-3	CASSYSRGGNTIYF	TGTGCCAGCAGTTACTCAAGGGGCGGAAACACCATATATTTT
NA	NA	TRBV7-9	TRBJ1-2	CASSLSSTNYGYTF	TGTGCCAGCAGCTTGAGTAGTACTAACTATGGCTACACCTTC
TRBD2	NA	TRBV5-1	TRBJ2-3	CASSFSGRGLDTQYF	TGCGCCAGCAGCTTTTCCGGGAGGGGGTTAGATACGCAGTATTTT
TRBD2	NA	TRBV11-2	TRBJ2-7	CASSLERTSSYEQYF	TGTGCCAGCAGCTTAGAACGGACTAGCTCCTACGAGCAGTACTTC
TRBD1	NA	TRBV5-1	TRBJ1-2	CASSEPGQGGSGYTF	TGCGCCAGCAGCGAGCCGGGACAGGGGGGGAGTGGCTACACCTTC
TRBD1	NA	TRBV6-1	TRBJ1-2	CASSAPGQGPCGYTF	TGTGCCAGCAGTGCCCCGGGACAGGGCCCCTGTGGCTACACCTTC
NA	NA	TRBV2	TRBJ1-1	CASSVQGNTEAFF	TGTGCCAGCAGTGTGCAGGGGAACACTGAAGCTTTCTTT
NA	NA	TRBV6-5	TRBJ1-2	CASSYLNGNYGYTF	TGTGCCAGCAGTTACTTAAACGGGAACTATGGCTACACCTTC
NA	few	TRBV7-6	TRBJ2-2	CASSLQTGANTGELFF	TGTGCCAGCAGCTTACAGACGGGAGCGAACACCGGGGAGCTGTTTTTT
NA	once	TRBV5-6	TRBJ2-1	CASSSGSEQFF	TGTGCCAGCAGCTCCGGGTCCGAGCAGTTCTTC
TRBD1	NA	TRBV19	TRBJ1-5	CASRMDRNNQPQHF	TGTGCCAGTAGGATGGACAGGAACAATCAGCCCCAGCATTTT
TRBD1	NA	TRBV5-1	TRBJ2-3	CASTPRTGATDTQYF	TGCGCCAGCACCCCGCGGACAGGGGCCACAGATACGCAGTATTTT